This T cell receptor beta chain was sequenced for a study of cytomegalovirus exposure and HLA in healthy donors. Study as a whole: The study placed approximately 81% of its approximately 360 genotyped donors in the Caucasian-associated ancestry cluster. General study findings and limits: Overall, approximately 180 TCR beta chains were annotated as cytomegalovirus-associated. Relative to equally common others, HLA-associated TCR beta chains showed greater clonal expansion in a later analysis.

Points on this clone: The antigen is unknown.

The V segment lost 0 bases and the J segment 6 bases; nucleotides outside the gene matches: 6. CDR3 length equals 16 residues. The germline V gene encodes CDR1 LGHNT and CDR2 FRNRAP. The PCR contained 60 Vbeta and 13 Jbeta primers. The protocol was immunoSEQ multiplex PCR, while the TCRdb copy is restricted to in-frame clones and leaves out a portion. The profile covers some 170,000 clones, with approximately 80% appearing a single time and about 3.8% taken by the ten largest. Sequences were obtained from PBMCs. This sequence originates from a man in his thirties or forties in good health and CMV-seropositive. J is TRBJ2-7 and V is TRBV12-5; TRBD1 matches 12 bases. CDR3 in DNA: TGTGCTAGTGGTTTGGTACTCGGGACAGGGGGCTTCGAGCAGTACTTC. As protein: CASGLVLGTGGFEQYF.